These 7 T cell receptor beta chains were all obtained from the same sample, sequenced in a study of T cells in Graves' hyperthyroidism and ophthalmopathy. Using RNA transcripts as the source, TCR beta CDR3 regions were amplified. Primed by the HTBI set, a first-round RT-PCR was run on the TCR CDR3. TCRdb reprocessed the multiplex PCR reads via MiXCR and lists one record per CDR3 protein. The sample contains 550,000 to 600,000 distinct CDR3 sequences, about 14% of which appear only once. Sequencing input: blood. The receptors were gathered from a young woman with Graves' ophthalmopathy.

Here the CDR3 reads CSVEDRGTGHEQYF. CDR3 nucleotides: TGCAGCGTTGAAGATCGTGGGACAGGGCACGAGCAGTACTTC. The chain carries TRBV29-1 and TRBJ2-7; 9 positions agree with TRBD1. J lost 5 bases, V lost 0 bases, and 5 bases had no gene match. The germline gives CDR1 SQVTM, CDR2 ANQGSEA. The CDR3 runs to 14 residues.

This clonotype was observed a handful of times. The chain has TRBV11-3 and TRBJ2-3; either TRBD1 or TRBD2 may supply D (5 bases each). Looked up from germline, CDR1 is SGHNT and CDR2 is YENEEA. Trimming removed 0 bases at V and 0 bases at J, with 13 bases between. CDR3 size: 17 residues. The CDR3 nucleotides read TGTGCCAGCAGCTTAGATTCAGGGAGTAGAAGCACAGATACGCAGTATTTT. It yields the protein CASSLDSGSRSTDTQYF.

On this clonotype itself: This may stem from a read error, because a much larger clone lies one nucleotide away. The V call is TRBV24-1, the J call TRBJ2-1, with TRBD1 matching over 7 bases. CDR3 length: 15 residues. In germline, CDR1 is KGHDR, CDR2 SFDVKD. The CDR3 DNA reads TGTACCACCAGTGAACCGGGACAGCGATACAATGAGCAGTTCTTC. Translating it yields CTTSEPGQRYNEQFF.

The J gene is TRBJ1-5, the V gene TRBV20-1, with TRBD1 matching 7 bases. Germline V gives CDR1 DFQATT, CDR2 SNEGSKA (reference sequence). The CDR3 spans 15 residues. V gave up 3 bases and J gave up 5 bases; unmatched junction bases: 10. The CDR3 coding sequence is TGCAGTGCTAGGATACACACAGGGGAGGATCAGCCCCAGCATTTT. It is translated as CSARIHTGEDQPQHF.

The sample holds many counts of this clonotype. The CDR3 region has the DNA TGCAGTGCTGGAGGGGACCCTGGGACTAGCGGGAGCTCCTACAATGAGCAGTTCTTC. It translates to CSAGGDPGTSGSSYNEQFF. The chain uses TRBV20-1 and TRBJ2-1; 14 nucleotides line up with TRBD2. The V and J ends lost 5 bases and 0 bases, in that order; junction bases with no gene match: 12. Germline CDR1 is DFQATT and CDR2 is SNEGSKA (reference sequence). This CDR3 is built from 19 residues.

Concerning this clonotype itself: The conserved final phenylalanine or tryptophan is absent from the CDR3, which likely points to a read error. The chain carries TRBV12-3 or TRBV12-4 and TRBJ2-7, with 12 nucleotides matching TRBD2. The junction had 8 bases not matched to a gene; V was cut back by 3 bases and J by 5 bases. This CDR3 has 16 amino acids. CDR3 nucleotide sequence: TGTGCCAGCAGTTTTGGACTAGCGGGACGACCCCACGAGCAGTACCTC. Translation: CASSFGLAGRPHEQYL.

This clonotype was seen repeatedly, ten times or more. This chain joins TRBV12-3 or TRBV12-4 and TRBJ1-1; D is possibly TRBD1 (6 bases). Between the trimmed V and J ends, which lost 5 bases and 11 bases, there was a span of 15 bases. This CDR3 has 12 residues. CDR3 nucleotide sequence: TGTGCCAGCAGTATAGGACAGATTCTGGCTTTCTTT. Its translation is CASSIGQILAFF.